The 13 T cell receptor beta chains reported below all come from one sample, sequenced in a study of blood T cell repertoires in COVID-19. Clones were sequenced by immunoSEQ multiplex PCR, and TCRdb holds only the in-frame ones, with some missing. This table has more than 85,000 clones, approximately 89% appearing once. The specimen was peripheral blood. These receptors all stem from a man in his 60s with acute or convalescent COVID-19.

The rearrangement links TRBV7-9 to TRBJ1-2; 7 positions match TRBD1. The trim removed 6 bases at V and 4 bases at J, leaving 11 bases unmatched. This CDR3 contains 15 residues. From germline, CDR1 is SEHNR and CDR2 FQNEAQ (reference sequence). The CDR3 spells CASSYPGQQFYGYTF. Written as DNA, the CDR3 is TGTGCCAGCAGTTACCCGGGACAGCAATTCTATGGCTACACCTTC.

V is TRBV7-9 and J is TRBJ2-7, with 8 bases aligning to TRBD2. Losses at the gene ends were 0 bases for V and 5 bases for J; bases not matched to a gene: 6. The length of the CDR3 is 15 residues. CDR1 is SEHNR and CDR2 is FQNEAQ in the germline V gene (reference sequence). CDR3: CASSLASGGRNEQYF. CDR3 bases: TGTGCCAGCAGCTTAGCTTCTGGCGGGAGGAACGAGCAGTACTTC. Using reference TRBV7-9 and TRBJ2-7 for the parts outside the CDR3, the full variable domain is DTGVSQNPRHKITKRGQNVTFRCDPISEHNRLYWYRQTLGQGPEFLTYFQNEAQLEKSRLLSDRFSAERPKGSFSTLEIQRTEQGDSAMYLCASSLASGGRNEQYFGPGTRLTVT.

The chain has TRBV5-5 and TRBJ1-1; D is undetermined. V gave up 9 bases and J gave up 8 bases, with 11 bases separating them. The germline gives CDR1 SGHKS, CDR2 YYEKEE (reference sequence). The CDR3 extends over 10 amino acids. The DNA of the CDR3 is TGTGCCACCCCTGAGGGAGAAGCTTTCTTT. Translating it yields CATPEGEAFF.

V usage is TRBV6-2 or TRBV6-3 and J usage is TRBJ2-2, with D tentatively TRBD1 (6 bases). The CDR3 is 17 residues long. Germline V gene lookup returns CDR1 MNHEY and CDR2 SVGEGT. V dropped 4 bases and J dropped 0 bases, with 15 bases sitting between them. The CDR3 here is CASSLPDSSANTGELFF. CDR3 DNA sequence: TGTGCCAGCAGTTTACCGGACAGTTCCGCGAACACCGGGGAGCTGTTTTTT.

The chain carries TRBV15 and TRBJ1-1, with a tentative D call TRBD1 (6 bases). V was shortened by 1 base and J by 1 base, with 10 bases between the two germline ends. This CDR3 is built from 15 residues. The V gene's germline CDR1 is LNHNV and CDR2 YYDKDF (reference sequence). CDR3 amino acids: CATSRGGQSNTEAFF. CDR3 bases: TGTGCCACCAGCAGAGGCGGACAGTCGAACACTGAAGCTTTCTTT.

J is TRBJ2-2 and V is TRBV28, with a tentative D call TRBD1 (6 bases). This CDR3 contains 14 residues. The V and J ends lost 7 bases and 1 base respectively, with 10 bases between them. Germline assignment: CDR1 MDHEN and CDR2 SYDVKM. The CDR3 nucleotides read TGTGCCAGCACCCAGGGGCTGAACACCGGGGAGCTGTTTTTT. Translated: CASTQGLNTGELFF.

This chain links TRBV2 with TRBJ1-2, with D possibly being TRBD1 (6 bases). The CDR3 has 13 residues. Germline values: CDR1 SNHLY, CDR2 FYNNEI. The V end was cut by 2 bases, the J end by 4 bases, with 8 bases between. CDR3 bases: TGTGCCAGCAGTGAACAGGGGCCCTATGGCTACACCTTC. Translation gives CASSEQGPYGYTF.

The rearrangement uses TRBV28 and TRBJ1-2, with TRBD1 identical over 9 bases. In germline, CDR1 is MDHEN, CDR2 SYDVKM. This CDR3 comprises 15 residues. The ends lost 6 bases at V and 0 bases at J; junction bases unmatched: 5. The CDR3: CASSLGDRANYGYTF. In nucleotides, the CDR3 is TGTGCCAGCAGCCTGGGGGACAGGGCTAACTATGGCTACACCTTC.

The count of this clone is one. The chain links TRBV7-9 to TRBJ2-1; no clear D gene. The CDR3 runs 12 residues. The germline V gene has CDR1 SEHNR and CDR2 FQNEAQ (reference sequence). The ends were cut back, 3 bases at V and 6 bases at J, with 6 bases in the middle. This CDR3 reads CASSFTGNEQFF. CDR3 sequence (DNA): TGTGCCAGCAGCTTCACGGGCAATGAGCAGTTCTTC.

The chain joins TRBV28 to TRBJ1-1, with 10 bases lining up with TRBD1. CDR1 is MDHEN and CDR2 is SYDVKM in the germline V gene. This CDR3 is 15 amino acids long. Trimming removed 5 bases from V and 0 bases from J; junction bases left unmatched: 3. As DNA, the CDR3 is TGTGCCAGCAGTGTGGGACAGGGGATGAACACTGAAGCTTTCTTT. It specifies CASSVGQGMNTEAFF.

This rearrangement joins TRBV6-5 to TRBJ1-5; TRBD1 matches 8 bases. Per the germline V gene, CDR1 is MNHEY and CDR2 is SVGAGI. The V and J ends lost 4 bases and 7 bases, in that order; junction bases with no gene match: 9. The CDR3 has 15 residues. The chain's CDR3 is CASSSLDRGGQPQHF. For the CDR3, the DNA is TGTGCCAGCAGTTCGCTCGACAGGGGAGGCCAGCCCCAGCATTTT.

V gene TRBV4-1 combines with J gene TRBJ1-5; no definite D call. Trimming shortened V by 4 bases and J by 2 bases, and 12 bases separated the two germline ends. CDR1 MGHRA and CDR2 YSYEKL come from the germline V gene. The CDR3 has 15 amino acids. In DNA form, the CDR3 reads TGCGCCAGCAGCCTTACGGTTGCGGGCAATCAGCCCCAGCATTTT. Translating gives CASSLTVAGNQPQHF.

The chain links TRBV2 to TRBJ1-3; D possibly corresponds to TRBD1 (6 bases). Trimming removed 7 bases at V and 4 bases at J, with 14 bases between. The CDR3 covers 14 residues. Germline V gene sequence: CDR1 SNHLY, CDR2 FYNNEI. CDR3 sequence: CASTDVGAGNTIYF. DNA of the CDR3: TGTGCCAGCACAGACGTGGGGGCCGGAAACACCATATATTTT.